Following are 25 T cell receptor beta chains from one sample sequenced in a study of technical replicates of blood from four donors. Profiling relied on immunoSEQ multiplex PCR, and the TCRdb table lists in-frame clones only, not all of them. The sample contains about 88,000 clones, 94% of which appear only once. Sequencing input: T cells isolated from PBMCs. The receptors here all came from a human donor in good health.

The V gene is TRBV5-1, the J gene TRBJ2-2; TRBD1 matches 7 bases. The germline V gene has CDR1 SGHRS and CDR2 YFSETQ. The CDR3 is 15 residues long. After removal of 2 bases from V and 1 base from J, the junction contained 2 bases not matched to a gene. The CDR3 is CASSLRTGNTGELFF. CDR3 in DNA: TGCGCCAGCAGCTTAAGGACAGGGAACACCGGGGAGCTGTTTTTT.

V usage is TRBV27 and J usage is TRBJ2-2, with D possibly TRBD1 on 5 matching bases. The germline gives CDR1 MNHEY, CDR2 SMNVEV (reference sequence). The germline V and J ends were trimmed by 3 bases and 7 bases, with 9 bases remaining between them. There are 13 residues in the CDR3. This CDR3 reads CASSLGQVGELFF. The CDR3 nucleotides are TGTGCCAGCAGTTTGGGGCAAGTCGGGGAGCTGTTTTTT.

The CDR3 sequence: CASSLPGITYEQYF. DNA of the CDR3: TGTGCCAGCAGCTTGCCGGGGATAACCTACGAGCAGTACTTC. The chain combines TRBV5-5 with TRBJ2-7; possible D gene TRBD2, 5 bases. The CDR3 totals 14 residues. CDR1 is SGHKS and CDR2 is YYEKEE in the germline V gene (reference sequence). V was pared by 1 base and J by 2 bases, with 10 bases between. Supplemented by reference TRBV5-5 and TRBJ2-7, the full variable domain reads DAGVTQSPTHLIKTRGQQVTLRCSPISGHKSVSWYQQVLGQGPQFIFQYYEKEERGRGNFPDRFSARQFPNYSSELNVNALLLGDSALYLCASSLPGITYEQYFGPGTRLTVT.

In nucleotides, the CDR3 is TGCGCCAGCAGCCTACAGGGATCCTACGAGCAGTACTTC. It is translated as CASSLQGSYEQYF. V and J are TRBV4-1 and TRBJ2-7, with a possible D match to TRBD1 (6 bases). The CDR3 sequence is 13 residues long. From germline, CDR1 is MGHRA and CDR2 YSYEKL. The V end was cut by 4 bases, the J end by 1 base, with 8 bases between.

The rearrangement links TRBV7-9 to TRBJ1-1; D gene uncertain. CDR1 is SEHNR and CDR2 is FQNEAQ in the germline V gene (reference sequence). The V gene lost 2 bases and the J gene lost 2 bases, with 15 bases spanning the gap. The CDR3 covers 16 residues. The CDR3 DNA is TGTGCCAGCAGCTTATATGCGGCCGAATCCAACACTGAAGCTTTCTTT. This codes for CASSLYAAESNTEAFF.

The chain recombines TRBV2 with TRBJ1-2, with TRBD1 identical over 9 bases. Germline V gene lookup returns CDR1 SNHLY and CDR2 FYNNEI. J lost 3 bases, V lost 6 bases, and 8 bases had no gene match. The CDR3 is made up of 15 amino acids. CDR3 DNA sequence: TGTGCCAGCAGAGGCCCGGGACAGGGTGACTATGGCTACACCTTC. Protein product: CASRGPGQGDYGYTF.

The J gene is TRBJ1-1, the V gene TRBV11-3; no definite D call. The CDR3 contains 13 residues. The germline V and J ends were trimmed by 1 base and 1 base, with 4 bases remaining between them. In germline, CDR1 is SGHNT, CDR2 YENEEA. CDR3 DNA: TGTGCCAGCAGCTTAGGAGGGAACACTGAAGCTTTCTTT. It yields the protein CASSLGGNTEAFF.

The CDR3 reads CASSRWEQAGNTIYF. CDR3 nucleotide sequence: TGTGCCAGCTCACGATGGGAGCAGGCCGGGAACACCATATATTTT. The chain uses TRBV18 and TRBJ1-3; no clear D. The CDR3 extends over 15 amino acids. Trimming pared 4 bases from V and 7 bases from J, leaving 17 bases between. Germline lookup yields CDR1 KGHSH and CDR2 LQKENI. The full variable domain, in which reference TRBV18 and TRBJ1-3 provide the parts outside the CDR3, is NAGVMQNPRHLVRRRGQEARLRCSPMKGHSHVYWYRQLPEEGLKFMVYLQKENIIDESGMPKERFSAEFPKEGPSILRIQQVVRGDSAAYFCASSRWEQAGNTIYFGEGSWLTVV.

CDR3 residues: CATSRGGTGGQNEQFF. The CDR3, as DNA: TGTGCCACCAGCAGAGGGGGGACAGGGGGTCAAAATGAGCAGTTCTTC. This chain uses TRBV15 with TRBJ2-1, with 11 nucleotides matching TRBD1. The germline CDR1 and CDR2 sequences are LNHNV and YYDKDF (reference sequence). V lost 1 base and J lost 7; bases outside the gene matches: 6. This CDR3 spans 16 amino acids.

The chain couples TRBV11-2 to TRBJ2-2; no firm D call. Looked up from germline, CDR1 is SGHAT and CDR2 is FQNNGV. The CDR3 sequence is 16 residues long. Trimming left V 1 base short and J 4 bases short, with 13 bases between. The CDR3 DNA sequence: TGTGCCAGCAGCTTAGCACCCAACAGTCCCACCGGGGAGCTGTTTTTT. It yields the protein CASSLAPNSPTGELFF.

The chain employs TRBV28 and TRBJ2-5, with 7 nucleotides matching TRBD2. The trim removed 7 bases at V and 7 bases at J, leaving 12 bases unmatched. CDR3 size: 14 residues. Germline V lookup: CDR1 MDHEN, CDR2 SYDVKM. In DNA, the CDR3 is TGTGCCAGCATACCGGGGGGAGAGTATGGGACCCAGTACTTC. Its protein product is CASIPGGEYGTQYF.

V gene TRBV30 combines with J gene TRBJ1-6, with 7 bases fitting TRBD1. Germline V gene lookup returns CDR1 GTSNPN and CDR2 SVGIG (reference sequence). The V segment lost 1 base and the J segment 0 bases; nucleotides outside the gene matches: 12. This CDR3 contains 19 residues. CDR3 region: CAWSAVAGGPGSYNSPLHF. The CDR3 DNA reads TGTGCCTGGAGTGCAGTGGCAGGGGGTCCGGGCTCCTATAATTCACCCCTCCACTTT. Full variable domain (outside the CDR3, taken from reference TRBV30 and TRBJ1-6): SQTIHQWPATLVQPVGSPLSLECTVEGTSNPNLYWYRQAAGRGLQLLFYSVGIGQISSEVPQNLSASRPQDRQFILSSKKLLLSDSGFYLCAWSAVAGGPGSYNSPLHFGNGTRLTVT.

CDR3 loop: CASSPQGSSYEQYF. The CDR3 nucleotides are TGTGCCAGCAGCCCCCAGGGAAGCTCCTACGAGCAGTACTTC. The chain combines TRBV7-2 with TRBJ2-7, with D possibly being TRBD1 (5 bases). The CDR3 is 14 amino acids. Germline CDR1 SGHTA, CDR2 FQGNSA. Trimming left V 5 bases short and J 0 bases short, with 11 bases between. Supplemented by reference TRBV7-2 and TRBJ2-7, the full variable domain reads GAGVSQSPSNKVTEKGKDVELRCDPISGHTALYWYRQSLGQGLEFLIYFQGNSAPDKSGLPSDRFSAERTGGSVSTLTIQRTQQEDSAVYLCASSPQGSSYEQYFGPGTRLTVT.

This chain connects TRBV10-2 to TRBJ1-1; 7 bases agree with TRBD1. From germline, CDR1 is WSHSY and CDR2 SAAADI. The CDR3 has 13 residues. The trim removed 6 bases at V and 7 bases at J, leaving 8 bases unmatched. Written as DNA, the CDR3 is TGCGCCAGCAGAGACAGGGAAAGCGGTGAAGCTTTCTTT. It specifies CASRDRESGEAFF.

This chain uses TRBV27 with TRBJ2-3, with 8 bases matching TRBD2. The V segment lost 5 bases and the J segment 2 bases; nucleotides outside the gene matches: 6. Germline loops: CDR1 MNHEY, CDR2 SMNVEV (reference sequence). CDR3 length equals 15 residues. CDR3 DNA: TGTGCCAGCAGTGCACTAGCGGACTTCACAGATACGCAGTATTTT. This translates into CASSALADFTDTQYF.

CDR3 sequence (DNA): TGCGCCAGCAGGCTAGGACTAGCGGGCCCCTACAATGAGCAGTTCTTC. This gives the protein CASRLGLAGPYNEQFF. The chain uses TRBV4-1 and TRBJ2-1; 11 bases are shared with TRBD2. CDR3 length: 16 amino acids. CDR1 is MGHRA, CDR2 YSYEKL, per germline. V trimming: 6 bases; J trimming: 2 bases; junction bases outside the gene matches: 6.

The chain is built from TRBV4-1 and TRBJ2-7; 10 positions match TRBD1. The germline V gene encodes CDR1 MGHRA and CDR2 YSYEKL. The V and J ends lost 4 bases and 5 bases, in that order; junction bases with no gene match: 8. The CDR3 loop spans 15 amino acids. CDR3 in DNA: TGCGCCAGCAGCCTCAGGGGGGACAGGGGAAACGAGCAGTACTTC. Translation: CASSLRGDRGNEQYF.

This clone has a handful of counts. The chain is built from TRBV5-8 and TRBJ1-1, with D perhaps matching TRBD1 (6 bases). The length of the CDR3 is 14 residues. V was shortened by 4 bases and J by 3 bases, with 13 bases between the two germline ends. Germline CDR1 and CDR2: SGHTS and YDEGEE. The CDR3 region is CASSPDSIDTEAFF. Written as DNA, the CDR3 is TGTGCCAGCAGCCCGGACAGTATTGACACTGAAGCTTTCTTT.

The rearrangement links TRBV27 to TRBJ2-2; D is ambiguous. From germline, CDR1 is MNHEY and CDR2 SMNVEV (reference sequence). The CDR3 length is 16 residues. The V and J ends lost 5 bases and 0 bases respectively, with 13 bases between them. The DNA for the CDR3 is TGTGCCAGCAGTCATGACTGGGTATCGAACACCGGGGAGCTGTTTTTT. As protein: CASSHDWVSNTGELFF.

V usage is TRBV5-6 and J usage is TRBJ2-1, with TRBD2 identical over 8 bases. Trimming took 2 bases from V and 2 from J; bases not matched to a gene: 3. The CDR3 runs 15 residues. Germline V gene lookup returns CDR1 SGHDT and CDR2 YYEEEE. CDR3 in DNA: TGTGCCAGCAGCTTCGTCGGGGGGGCCTACAATGAGCAGTTCTTC. It yields the protein CASSFVGGAYNEQFF.

This clone occurred once. This sequence joins TRBV28 and TRBJ1-2, with D perhaps matching TRBD1 (6 bases). CDR1 MDHEN and CDR2 SYDVKM come from the germline V gene. The CDR3 extends over 14 amino acids. The V and J ends lost 7 bases and 2 bases respectively, with 14 bases between them. The DNA of the CDR3 is TGTGCCAGCATACTCCGGGACAAAAACTATGGCTACACCTTC. Amino acid sequence: CASILRDKNYGYTF.

The chain's CDR3 is CASSGAGNEQFF. The CDR3 DNA is TGTGCCAGCAGCGGGGCTGGGAATGAGCAGTTCTTC. The chain links TRBV11-2 to TRBJ2-1; D perhaps matches TRBD1 (5 bases). Germline lookup yields CDR1 SGHAT and CDR2 FQNNGV. Trimming took 5 bases from V and 7 from J, leaving 9 bases between them. The CDR3 runs to 12 residues.

This chain uses TRBV11-2 with TRBJ2-1; 9 positions match TRBD2. Germline values: CDR1 SGHAT, CDR2 FQNNGV. The CDR3 covers 15 residues. V was clipped by 3 bases and J by 9 bases; unmatched bases: 9. DNA for the CDR3: TGTGCCAGCAGCTTCGGGCTAGCGGGACCATTTGAGCAGTTCTTC. Its translation: CASSFGLAGPFEQFF.

Only a few counts were recorded for this clone. The chain links TRBV14 to TRBJ2-3; TRBD2 agrees at 10 bases. J lost 3 bases, V lost 4 bases, and 4 bases had no gene match. CDR3 length equals 15 residues. The germline V gene encodes CDR1 SGHDN and CDR2 FVKESK. Here the CDR3 DNA reads TGTGCCAGCAGCCGAAATAGCGGGGGGACAGATACGCAGTATTTT. This encodes CASSRNSGGTDTQYF. The complete variable domain, with remaining parts taken from reference TRBV14 and TRBJ2-3, reads EAGVTQFPSHSVIEKGQTVTLRCDPISGHDNLYWYRRVMGKEIKFLLHFVKESKQDESGMPNNRFLAERTGGTYSTLKVQPAELEDSGVYFCASSRNSGGTDTQYFGPGTRLTVL.

The sample holds a few counts of this clone. The rearrangement uses TRBV27 and TRBJ1-1; D is undetermined. Germline assignment: CDR1 MNHEY and CDR2 SMNVEV (reference sequence). The CDR3 consists of 13 residues. The ends were cut back, 4 bases at V and 1 base at J, with 7 bases in the middle. In DNA, the CDR3 is TGTGCCAGCAGTTCCCAATGGAACACTGAAGCTTTCTTT. Translation: CASSSQWNTEAFF.